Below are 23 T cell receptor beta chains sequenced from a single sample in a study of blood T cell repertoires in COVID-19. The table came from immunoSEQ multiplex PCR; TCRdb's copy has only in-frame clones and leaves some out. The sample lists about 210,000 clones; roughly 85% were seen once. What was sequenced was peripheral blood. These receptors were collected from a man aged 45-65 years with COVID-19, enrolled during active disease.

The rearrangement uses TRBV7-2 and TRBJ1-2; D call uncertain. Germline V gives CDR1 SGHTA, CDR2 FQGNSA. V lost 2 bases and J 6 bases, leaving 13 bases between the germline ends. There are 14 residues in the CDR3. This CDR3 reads CASSLFSGNHGYTF. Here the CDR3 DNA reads TGTGCCAGCAGCTTATTTTCCGGGAACCATGGCTACACCTTC. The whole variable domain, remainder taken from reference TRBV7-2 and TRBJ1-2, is GAGVSQSPSNKVTEKGKDVELRCDPISGHTALYWYRQSLGQGLEFLIYFQGNSAPDKSGLPSDRFSAERTGGSVSTLTIQRTQQEDSAVYLCASSLFSGNHGYTFGSGTRLTVV.

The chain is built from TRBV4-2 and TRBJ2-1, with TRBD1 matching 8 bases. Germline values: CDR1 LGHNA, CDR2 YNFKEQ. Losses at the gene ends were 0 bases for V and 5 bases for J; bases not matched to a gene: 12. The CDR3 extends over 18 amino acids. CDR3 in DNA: TGTGCCAGCAGCCAAGACGTGGGACAGGTTAATTTTGACAATGAGCAGTTCTTC. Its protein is CASSQDVGQVNFDNEQFF.

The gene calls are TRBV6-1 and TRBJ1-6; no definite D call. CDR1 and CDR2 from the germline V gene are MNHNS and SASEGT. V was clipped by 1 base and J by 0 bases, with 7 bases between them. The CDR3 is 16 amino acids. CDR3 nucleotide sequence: TGTGCCAGCAGTGAAGAGGACTACTCCTATAATTCACCCCTCCACTTT. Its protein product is CASSEEDYSYNSPLHF.

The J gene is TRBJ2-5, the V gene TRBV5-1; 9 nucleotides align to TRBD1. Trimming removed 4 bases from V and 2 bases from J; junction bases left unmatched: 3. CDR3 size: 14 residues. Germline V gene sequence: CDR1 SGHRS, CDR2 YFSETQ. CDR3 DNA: TGCGCCAGCAGCGTAGGGACAGGGCAAGAGACCCAGTACTTC. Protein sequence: CASSVGTGQETQYF.

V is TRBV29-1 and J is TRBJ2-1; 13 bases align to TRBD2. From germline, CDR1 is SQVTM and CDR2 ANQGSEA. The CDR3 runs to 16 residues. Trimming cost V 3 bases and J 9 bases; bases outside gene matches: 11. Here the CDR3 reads CSVEPQLAGGPSEQFF. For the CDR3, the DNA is TGCAGCGTTGAGCCCCAACTAGCGGGGGGGCCAAGTGAGCAGTTCTTC.

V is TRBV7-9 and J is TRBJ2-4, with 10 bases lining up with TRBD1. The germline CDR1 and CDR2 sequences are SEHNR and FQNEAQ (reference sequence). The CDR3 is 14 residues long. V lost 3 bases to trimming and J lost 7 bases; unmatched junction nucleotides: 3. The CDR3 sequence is CASSFGGQGNIQYF. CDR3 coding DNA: TGTGCCAGCAGCTTCGGGGGACAGGGGAACATTCAGTACTTC.

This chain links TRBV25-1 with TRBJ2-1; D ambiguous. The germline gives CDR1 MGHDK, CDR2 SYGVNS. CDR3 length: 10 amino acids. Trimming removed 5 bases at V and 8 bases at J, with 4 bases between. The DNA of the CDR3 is TGTGCCAGCAGTCTCCATGAGCAGTTCTTC. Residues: CASSLHEQFF.

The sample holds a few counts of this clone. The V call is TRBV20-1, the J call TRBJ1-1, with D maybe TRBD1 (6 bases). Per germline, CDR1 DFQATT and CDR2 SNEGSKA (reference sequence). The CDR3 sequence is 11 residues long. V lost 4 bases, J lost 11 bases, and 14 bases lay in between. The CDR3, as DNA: TGCAGTGCTACCCGGGACATCGATGCTTTCTTT. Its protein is CSATRDIDAFF.

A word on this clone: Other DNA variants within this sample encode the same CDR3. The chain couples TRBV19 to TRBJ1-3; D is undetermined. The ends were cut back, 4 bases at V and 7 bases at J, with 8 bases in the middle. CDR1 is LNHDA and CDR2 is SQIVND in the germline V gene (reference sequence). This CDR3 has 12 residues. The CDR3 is CASSSLRNTIYF. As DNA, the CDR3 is TGTGCCAGTAGTAGTCTGAGGAACACCATATATTTT.

The DNA for the CDR3 is TGTGCCAGTAGTTCTTTGACAGGGTCGAGCTCCTACAATGAGCAGTTCTTC. Its protein product is CASSSLTGSSSYNEQFF. V and J are TRBV19 and TRBJ2-1; 7 bases agree with TRBD1. J gave up 0 bases and V 5 bases, and 10 bases lay outside the gene matches. The CDR3 is 17 amino acids. Germline values: CDR1 LNHDA, CDR2 SQIVND (reference sequence).

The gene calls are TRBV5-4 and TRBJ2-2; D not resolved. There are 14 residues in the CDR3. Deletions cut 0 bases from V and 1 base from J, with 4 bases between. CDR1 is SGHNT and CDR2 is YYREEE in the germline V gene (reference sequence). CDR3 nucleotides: TGTGCCAGCAGCTTGGCGGTGAACACCGGGGAGCTGTTTTTT. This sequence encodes CASSLAVNTGELFF.

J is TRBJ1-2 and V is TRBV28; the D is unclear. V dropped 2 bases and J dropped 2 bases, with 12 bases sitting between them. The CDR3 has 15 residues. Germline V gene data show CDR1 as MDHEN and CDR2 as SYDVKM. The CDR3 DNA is TGTGCCAGCAGTTTAGCGGCGGCGGGCAACTATGGCTACACCTTC. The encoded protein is CASSLAAAGNYGYTF.

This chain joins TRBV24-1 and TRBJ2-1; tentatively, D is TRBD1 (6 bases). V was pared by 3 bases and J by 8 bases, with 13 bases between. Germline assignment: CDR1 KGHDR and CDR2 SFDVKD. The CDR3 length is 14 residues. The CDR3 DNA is TGTGCCACCAGTGATCCCGGGACAACGGATGAGCAGTTCTTC. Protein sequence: CATSDPGTTDEQFF.

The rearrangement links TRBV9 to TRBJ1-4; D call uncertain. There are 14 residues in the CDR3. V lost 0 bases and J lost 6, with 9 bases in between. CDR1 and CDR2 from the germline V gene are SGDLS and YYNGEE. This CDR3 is CASSVGQIDEKLFF. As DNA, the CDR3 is TGTGCCAGCAGCGTAGGGCAGATTGATGAAAAACTGTTTTTT.

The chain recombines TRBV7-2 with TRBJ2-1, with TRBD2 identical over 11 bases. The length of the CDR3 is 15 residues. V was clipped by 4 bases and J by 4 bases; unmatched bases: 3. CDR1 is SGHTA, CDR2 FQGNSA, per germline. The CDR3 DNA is TGTGCCAGCAGCTCTAGCGGGGGGCTTTACAATGAGCAGTTCTTC. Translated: CASSSSGGLYNEQFF. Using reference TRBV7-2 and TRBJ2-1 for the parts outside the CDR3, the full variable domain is GAGVSQSPSNKVTEKGKDVELRCDPISGHTALYWYRQSLGQGLEFLIYFQGNSAPDKSGLPSDRFSAERTGGSVSTLTIQRTQQEDSAVYLCASSSSGGLYNEQFFGPGTRLTVL.

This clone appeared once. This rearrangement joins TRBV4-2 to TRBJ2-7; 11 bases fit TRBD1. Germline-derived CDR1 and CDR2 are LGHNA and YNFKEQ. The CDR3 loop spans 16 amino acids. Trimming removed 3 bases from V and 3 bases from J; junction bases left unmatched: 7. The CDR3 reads CASSQTDRGHDYEQYF. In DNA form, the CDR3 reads TGTGCCAGCAGCCAGACGGACAGGGGGCATGACTACGAGCAGTACTTC.

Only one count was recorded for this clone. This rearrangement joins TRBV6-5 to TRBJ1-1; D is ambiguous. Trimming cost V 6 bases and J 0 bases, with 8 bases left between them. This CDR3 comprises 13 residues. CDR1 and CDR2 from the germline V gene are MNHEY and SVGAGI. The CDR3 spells CASSRPMNTEAFF. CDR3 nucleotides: TGTGCCAGCAGCAGGCCGATGAACACTGAAGCTTTCTTT.

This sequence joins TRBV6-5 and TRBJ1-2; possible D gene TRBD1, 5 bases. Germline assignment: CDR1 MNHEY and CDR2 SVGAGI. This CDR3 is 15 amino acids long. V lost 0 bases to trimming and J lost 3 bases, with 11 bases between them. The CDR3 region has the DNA TGTGCCAGCAGTTACTCGGTGGGCAGGGACTATGGCTACACCTTC. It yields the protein CASSYSVGRDYGYTF.

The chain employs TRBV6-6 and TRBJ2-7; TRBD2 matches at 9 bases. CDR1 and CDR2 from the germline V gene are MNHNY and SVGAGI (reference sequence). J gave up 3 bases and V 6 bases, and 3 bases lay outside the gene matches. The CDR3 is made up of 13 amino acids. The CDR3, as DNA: TGTGCCAGCAGAGAGCGGGGGGTCTACGAGCAGTACTTC. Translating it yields CASRERGVYEQYF.

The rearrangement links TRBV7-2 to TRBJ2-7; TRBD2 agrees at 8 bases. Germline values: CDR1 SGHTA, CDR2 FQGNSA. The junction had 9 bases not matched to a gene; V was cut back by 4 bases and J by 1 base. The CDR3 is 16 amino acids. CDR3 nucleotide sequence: TGTGCCAGCAGCTCCCTTGTAGCGGGGAGTTCCTACGAGCAGTACTTC. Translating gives CASSSLVAGSSYEQYF.

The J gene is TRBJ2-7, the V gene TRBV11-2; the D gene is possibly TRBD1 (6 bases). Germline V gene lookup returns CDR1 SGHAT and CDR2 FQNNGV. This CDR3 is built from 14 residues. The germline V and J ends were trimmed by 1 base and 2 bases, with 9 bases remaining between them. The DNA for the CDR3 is TGTGCCAGCAGCTTAGGGACAGCTACCTACGAGCAGTACTTC. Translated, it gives CASSLGTATYEQYF.

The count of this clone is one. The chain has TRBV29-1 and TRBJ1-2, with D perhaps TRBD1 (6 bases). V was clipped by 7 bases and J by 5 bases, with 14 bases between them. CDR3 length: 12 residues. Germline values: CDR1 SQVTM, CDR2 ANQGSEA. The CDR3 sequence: CSAEGQGYGYTF. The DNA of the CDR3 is TGCAGCGCAGAGGGGCAGGGGTATGGCTACACCTTC. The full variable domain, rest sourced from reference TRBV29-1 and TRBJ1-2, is SAVISQKPSRDICQRGTSLTIQCQVDSQVTMMFWYRQQPGQSLTLIATANQGSEATYESGFVIDKFPISRPNLTFSTLTVSNMSPEDSSIYLCSAEGQGYGYTFGSGTRLTVV.

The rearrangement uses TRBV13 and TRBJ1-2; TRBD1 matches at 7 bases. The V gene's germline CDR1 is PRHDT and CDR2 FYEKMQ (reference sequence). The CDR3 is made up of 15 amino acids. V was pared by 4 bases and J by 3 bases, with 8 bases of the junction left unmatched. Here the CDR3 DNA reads TGTGCCAGCAGCTCCGGGACAGATTCATACTATGGCTACACCTTC. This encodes CASSSGTDSYYGYTF.